This T cell receptor beta chain stems from a study of shared clonotypes between healthy human individuals. Original analysis: ImmunoSEQ gave junction-only sequences without quality scores, so filtering differed. The repertoire was sequenced with immunoSEQ multiplex PCR; TCRdb's copy has only in-frame clones and lacks some. V, J and clone size reflect that table, while D and trimming were determined from the DNA. Of over a million clones in the sample, around 98.5% are singletons; the top ten hold around 0.38%. Study-wide results and limits: Some clonotypes were shared by all four sorted-subset donors, while others were not shared. The non-shared ones had lower generation probabilities than the shared ones.

Germline assignment: CDR1 GTSNPN and CDR2 SVGIG (reference sequence). V lost 5 bases and J 1 base, leaving 11 bases between the germline ends. The CDR3 has 13 amino acids. Notes on this clone: Its matching antigen is unknown.

This receptor was obtained from a man aged 30-40 years in good health. The genes are TRBV30 and TRBJ1-1; D ambiguous. What was sequenced was naive CD4+ T cells sorted from blood. The subset was: CD45RA+ positively selected. The CDR3 sequence is CAWAARGNTEAFF. CDR3 DNA sequence: TGTGCCTGGGCCGCGCGGGGGAACACTGAAGCTTTCTTT.